This T cell receptor (beta chain) was identified in a study of blood T cell repertoires in COVID-19. Study-level information: Acute-phase and convalescent COVID-19 samples originated in the United States, Italy and Spain. Sample material is recorded as cDNA or gDNA derived from T cells, B-cell-depleted T cells, or PBMCs.

In the original processing: Reference gene primer amplification in the assay estimated nucleated cell counts. Repertoires were generated with immunoSEQ multiplex PCR, while TCRdb's copy carries only in-frame clones and drops some. Clone size and the V and J calls come from that table; the DNA yielded D and trimming. The data contain approximately 69,000 clones, 90% of them singletons. Input material: peripheral blood. The TCR originated in a man aged 45 to 65 with acute or convalescent COVID-19.

The CDR3 region has the DNA TGTGCCAGCAACCACAGGGGGCAGGTTGAAGCTTTCTTT. Its translation: CASNHRGQVEAFF. The chain is built from TRBV2 and TRBJ1-1; 9 nucleotides agree with TRBD1. This CDR3 has 13 amino acids. V lost 7 bases and J lost 7; bases outside the gene matches: 7. Looked up from germline, CDR1 is SNHLY and CDR2 is FYNNEI.